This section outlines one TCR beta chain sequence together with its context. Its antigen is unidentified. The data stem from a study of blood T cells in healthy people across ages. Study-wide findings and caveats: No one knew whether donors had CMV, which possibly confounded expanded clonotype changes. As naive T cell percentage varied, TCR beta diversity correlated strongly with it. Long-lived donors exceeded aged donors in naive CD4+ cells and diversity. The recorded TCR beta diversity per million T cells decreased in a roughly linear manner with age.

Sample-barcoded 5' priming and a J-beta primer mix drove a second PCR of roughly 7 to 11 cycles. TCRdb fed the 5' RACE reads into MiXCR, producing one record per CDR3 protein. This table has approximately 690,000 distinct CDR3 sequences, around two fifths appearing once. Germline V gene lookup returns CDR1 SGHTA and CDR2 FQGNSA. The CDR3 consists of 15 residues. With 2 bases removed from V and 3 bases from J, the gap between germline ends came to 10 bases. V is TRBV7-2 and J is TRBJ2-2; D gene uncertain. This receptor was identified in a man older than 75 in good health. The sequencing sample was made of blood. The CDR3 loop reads CASSLYVRDTGELFF. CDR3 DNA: TGTGCCAGCAGCTTATACGTTAGGGACACCGGGGAGCTGTTTTTT.